The clone carrying this T cell receptor (beta chain) was seen more than once but under ten times. TCRdb passed the 5' RACE reads through MiXCR, listing each CDR3 protein once. The table lists about 140,000 distinct CDR3 sequences, approximately 26% of them singletons. The data stem from a study of T-cell memory formation after mild COVID-19. The V and J ends lost 2 bases and 1 base respectively, with 13 bases between them. This CDR3 region has 16 residues. Sample: PBMCs or a T cell subset sorted from them (not recorded which). This clonotype was obtained from an adult woman who had mild COVID-19 (a few samples of this study predate the infection). Cell type and time point are not known. The V and J genes are TRBV12-3 or TRBV12-4 and TRBJ2-3; possible D gene TRBD2, 5 bases. In DNA form, the CDR3 reads TGTGCCAGCAGTTTACGGATTGAGGGTCGCACAGATACGCAGTATTTT. This codes for CASSLRIEGRTDTQYF.